The present T cell receptor beta chain was sequenced within a study of monozygotic twins with inflammatory bowel disease. General observations from the study: Among IBD patients, TCRbeta diversity (inverse Simpson) was lower than in healthy co-twins.

Each UMI harboured a 6-nucleotide sample barcode and was appended via template switching. Two nested PCRs, roughly 17 and 9 cycles, amplified TCRalpha and TCRbeta cDNA. TCRdb reprocessed the 5' RACE reads and keeps a single row for each CDR3 protein, giving no DNA. Its clone listing holds some 400,000 distinct CDR3 sequences. The germline V gene encodes CDR1 SEHNR and CDR2 FQNEAQ (reference sequence). CDR3 length equals 12 residues. Comment on this clonotype: The antigen is undetermined.

The J gene is TRBJ1-1, the V gene TRBV7-9; no DNA is available, so the TRBD1 call from TCRdb remains unchecked. The receptor was derived from a human donor with ulcerative colitis or Crohn's disease, or a healthy co-twin of an affected twin (not recorded which). Sequenced material: blood. CDR3 sequence: CASSLRATEAFF.